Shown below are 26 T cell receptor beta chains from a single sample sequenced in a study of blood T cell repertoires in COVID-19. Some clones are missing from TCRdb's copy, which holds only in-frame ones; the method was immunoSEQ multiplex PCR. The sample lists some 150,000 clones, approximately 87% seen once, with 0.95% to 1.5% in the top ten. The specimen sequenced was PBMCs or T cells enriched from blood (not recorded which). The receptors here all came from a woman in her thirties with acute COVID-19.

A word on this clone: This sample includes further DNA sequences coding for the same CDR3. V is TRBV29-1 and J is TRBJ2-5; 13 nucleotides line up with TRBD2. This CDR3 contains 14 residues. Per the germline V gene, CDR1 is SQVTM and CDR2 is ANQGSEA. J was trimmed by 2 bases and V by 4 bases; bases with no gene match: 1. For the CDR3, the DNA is TGCAGCGTTGCGGGACTAGCGGGACAAGAGACCCAGTACTTC. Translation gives CSVAGLAGQETQYF. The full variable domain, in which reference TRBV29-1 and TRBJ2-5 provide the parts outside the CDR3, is SAVISQKPSRDICQRGTSLTIQCQVDSQVTMMFWYRQQPGQSLTLIATANQGSEATYESGFVIDKFPISRPNLTFSTLTVSNMSPEDSSIYLCSVAGLAGQETQYFGPGTRLLVL.

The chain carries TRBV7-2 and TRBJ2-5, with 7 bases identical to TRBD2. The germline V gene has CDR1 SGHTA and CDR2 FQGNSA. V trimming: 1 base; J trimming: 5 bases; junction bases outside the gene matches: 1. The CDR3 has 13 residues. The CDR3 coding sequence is TGTGCCAGCAGCTTAGTGCGGGAGGAGACCCAGTACTTC. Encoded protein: CASSLVREETQYF. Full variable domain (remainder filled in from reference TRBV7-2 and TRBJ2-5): GAGVSQSPSNKVTEKGKDVELRCDPISGHTALYWYRQSLGQGLEFLIYFQGNSAPDKSGLPSDRFSAERTGGSVSTLTIQRTQQEDSAVYLCASSLVREETQYFGPGTRLLVL.

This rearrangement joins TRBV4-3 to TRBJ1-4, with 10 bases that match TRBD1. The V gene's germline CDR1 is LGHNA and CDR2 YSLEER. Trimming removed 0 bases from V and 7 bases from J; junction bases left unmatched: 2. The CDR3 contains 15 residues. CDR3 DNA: TGCGCCAGCAGCCAAGATGGGACAGGGGCTGAAAAACTGTTTTTT. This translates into CASSQDGTGAEKLFF.

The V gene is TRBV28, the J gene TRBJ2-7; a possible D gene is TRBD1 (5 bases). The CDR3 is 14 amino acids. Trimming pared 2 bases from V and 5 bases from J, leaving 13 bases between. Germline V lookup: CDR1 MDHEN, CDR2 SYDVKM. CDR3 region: CASSLSTGQHEQYF. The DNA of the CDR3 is TGTGCCAGCAGTTTAAGCACAGGTCAACACGAGCAGTACTTC.

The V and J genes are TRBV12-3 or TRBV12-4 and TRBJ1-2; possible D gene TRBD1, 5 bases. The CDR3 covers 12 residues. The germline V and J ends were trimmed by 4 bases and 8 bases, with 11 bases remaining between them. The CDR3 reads CASSSGVYGYTF. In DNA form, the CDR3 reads TGTGCCAGCAGTTCGGGGGTTTACGGCTACACCTTC.

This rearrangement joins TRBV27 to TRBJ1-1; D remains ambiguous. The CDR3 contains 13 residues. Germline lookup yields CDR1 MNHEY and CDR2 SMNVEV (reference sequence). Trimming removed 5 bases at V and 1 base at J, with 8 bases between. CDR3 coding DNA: TGTGCCAGCAGTCCACGCGAGAACACTGAAGCTTTCTTT. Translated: CASSPRENTEAFF.

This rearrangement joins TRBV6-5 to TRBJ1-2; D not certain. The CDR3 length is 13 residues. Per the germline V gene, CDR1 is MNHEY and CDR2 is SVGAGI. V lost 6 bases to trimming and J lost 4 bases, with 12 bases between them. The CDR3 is CASRTEGLYGYTF. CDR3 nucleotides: TGTGCCAGCAGGACTGAGGGTCTCTATGGCTACACCTTC.

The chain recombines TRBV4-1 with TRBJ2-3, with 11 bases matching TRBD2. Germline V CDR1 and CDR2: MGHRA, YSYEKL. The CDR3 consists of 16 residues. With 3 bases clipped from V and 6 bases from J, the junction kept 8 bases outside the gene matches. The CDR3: CASSHPLAGGGDTQYF. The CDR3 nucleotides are TGCGCCAGCAGCCATCCCTTAGCGGGAGGGGGGGATACGCAGTATTTT.

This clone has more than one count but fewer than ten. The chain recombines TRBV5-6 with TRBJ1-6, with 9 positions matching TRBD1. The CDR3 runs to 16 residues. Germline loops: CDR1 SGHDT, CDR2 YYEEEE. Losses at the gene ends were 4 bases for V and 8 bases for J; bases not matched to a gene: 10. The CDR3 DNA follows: TGTGCCAGCAGCCCGAGGGGACAGGGCTGGGATTCACCCCTCCACTTT. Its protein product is CASSPRGQGWDSPLHF.

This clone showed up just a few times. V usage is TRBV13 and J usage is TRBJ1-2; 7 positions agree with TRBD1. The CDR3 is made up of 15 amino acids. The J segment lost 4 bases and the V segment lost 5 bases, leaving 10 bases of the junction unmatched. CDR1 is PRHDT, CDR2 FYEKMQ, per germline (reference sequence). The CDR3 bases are TGTGCCAGCAGCAACCGACAGGGTTTGGTCTATGGCTACACCTTC. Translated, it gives CASSNRQGLVYGYTF. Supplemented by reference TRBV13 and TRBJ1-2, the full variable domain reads AAGVIQSPRHLIKEKRETATLKCYPIPRHDTVYWYQQGPGQDPQFLISFYEKMQSDKGSIPDRFSAQQFSDYHSELNMSSLELGDSALYFCASSNRQGLVYGYTFGSGTRLTVV.

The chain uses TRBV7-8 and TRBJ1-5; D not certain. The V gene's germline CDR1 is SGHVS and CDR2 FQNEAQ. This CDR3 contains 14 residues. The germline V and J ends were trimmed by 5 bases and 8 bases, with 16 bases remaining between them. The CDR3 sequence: CASSPKEGIKPQHF. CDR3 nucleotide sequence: TGTGCCAGCAGCCCCAAAGAGGGAATTAAGCCCCAGCATTTT.

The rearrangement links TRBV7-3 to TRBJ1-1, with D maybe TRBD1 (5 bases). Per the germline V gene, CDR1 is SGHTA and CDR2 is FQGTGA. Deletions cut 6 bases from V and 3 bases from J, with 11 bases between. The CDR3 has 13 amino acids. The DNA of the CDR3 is TGTGCCAGCAGTAGCGGCAGGGACACTGAAGCTTTCTTT. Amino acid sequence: CASSSGRDTEAFF.

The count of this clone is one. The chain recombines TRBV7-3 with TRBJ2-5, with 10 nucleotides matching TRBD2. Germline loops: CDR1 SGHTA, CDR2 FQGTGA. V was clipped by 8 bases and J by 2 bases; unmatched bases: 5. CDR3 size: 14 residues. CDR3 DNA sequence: TGTGCCAGCGCGCCTAGCGGGAGACAAGAGACCCAGTACTTC. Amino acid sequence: CASAPSGRQETQYF.

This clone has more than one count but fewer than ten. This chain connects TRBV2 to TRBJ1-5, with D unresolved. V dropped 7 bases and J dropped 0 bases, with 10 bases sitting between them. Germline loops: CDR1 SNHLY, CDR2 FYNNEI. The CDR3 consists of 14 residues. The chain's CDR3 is CASTPSFSNQPQHF. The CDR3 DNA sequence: TGTGCCAGCACCCCGTCCTTTAGCAATCAGCCCCAGCATTTT.

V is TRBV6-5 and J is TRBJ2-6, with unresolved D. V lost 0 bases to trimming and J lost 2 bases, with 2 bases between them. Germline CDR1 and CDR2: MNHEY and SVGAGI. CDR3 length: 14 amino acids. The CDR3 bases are TGTGCCAGCAGTTACTCCACTGGGGCCAACGTCCTGACTTTC. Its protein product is CASSYSTGANVLTF.

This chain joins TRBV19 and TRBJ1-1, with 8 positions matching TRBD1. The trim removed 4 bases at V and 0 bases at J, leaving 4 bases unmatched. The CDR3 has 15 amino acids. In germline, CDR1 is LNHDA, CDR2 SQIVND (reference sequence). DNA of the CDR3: TGTGCCAGTAGTACCCGGACAGGGATGAACACTGAAGCTTTCTTT. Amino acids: CASSTRTGMNTEAFF. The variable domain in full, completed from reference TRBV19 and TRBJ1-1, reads DGGITQSPKYLFRKEGQNVTLSCEQNLNHDAMYWYRQDPGQGLRLIYYSQIVNDFQKGDIAEGYSVSREKKESFPLTVTSAQKNPTAFYLCASSTRTGMNTEAFFGQGTRLTVV.

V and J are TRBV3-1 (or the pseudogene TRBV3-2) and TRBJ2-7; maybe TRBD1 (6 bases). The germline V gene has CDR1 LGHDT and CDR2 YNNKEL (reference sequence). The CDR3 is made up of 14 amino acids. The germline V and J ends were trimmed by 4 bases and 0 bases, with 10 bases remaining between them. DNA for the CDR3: TGTGCCAGCAGCCTACAGGGACCCTCCTACGAGCAGTACTTC. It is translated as CASSLQGPSYEQYF.

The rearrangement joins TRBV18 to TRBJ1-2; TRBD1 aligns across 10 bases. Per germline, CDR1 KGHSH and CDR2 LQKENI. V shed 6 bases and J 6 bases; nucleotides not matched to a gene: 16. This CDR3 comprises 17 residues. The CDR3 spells CASSPRVAQTGGNGYTF. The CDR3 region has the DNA TGTGCCAGCTCCCCCCGAGTTGCCCAGACAGGGGGCAATGGCTACACCTTC.

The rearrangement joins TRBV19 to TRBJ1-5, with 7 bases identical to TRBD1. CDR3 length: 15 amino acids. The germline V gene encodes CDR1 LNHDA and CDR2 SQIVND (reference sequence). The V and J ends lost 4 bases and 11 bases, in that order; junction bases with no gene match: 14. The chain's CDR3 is CASSTRGRGYGSQHF. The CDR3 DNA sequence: TGTGCCAGTAGTACCCGGGGCAGGGGGTATGGGTCCCAGCATTTT.

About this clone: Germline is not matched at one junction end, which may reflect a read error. CDR3 sequence reads: CASSLRSSRFSGF. The CDR3 bases are TGTGCCAGCAGCTTGCGCTCCTCTAGGTTCAGTGGCTTT. The chain uses TRBV5-8 and TRBJ1-3; no clear D gene. Germline V CDR1 and CDR2: SGHTS, YDEGEE. The length of the CDR3 is 13 residues.

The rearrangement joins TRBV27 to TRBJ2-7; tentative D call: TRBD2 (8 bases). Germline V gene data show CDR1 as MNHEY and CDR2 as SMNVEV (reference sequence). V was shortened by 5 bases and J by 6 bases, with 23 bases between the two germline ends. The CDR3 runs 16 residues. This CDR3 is CASSLGGGTVPREQYF. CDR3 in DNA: TGTGCCAGCAGTCTCGGGGGGGGGACAGTCCCTCGCGAGCAGTACTTC.

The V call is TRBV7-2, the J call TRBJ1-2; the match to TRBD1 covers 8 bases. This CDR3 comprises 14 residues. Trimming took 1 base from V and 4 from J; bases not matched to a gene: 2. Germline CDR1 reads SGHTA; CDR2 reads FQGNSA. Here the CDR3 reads CASSLGTGPYGYTF. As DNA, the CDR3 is TGTGCCAGCAGCTTAGGGACAGGGCCCTATGGCTACACCTTC.

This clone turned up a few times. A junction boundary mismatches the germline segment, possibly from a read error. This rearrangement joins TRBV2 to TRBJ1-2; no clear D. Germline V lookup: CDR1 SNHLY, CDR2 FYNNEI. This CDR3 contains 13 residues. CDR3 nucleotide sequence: TGTGCCAGCAGCGAAGGGCAAAGAGGGCCGAACACCTTC. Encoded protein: CASSEGQRGPNTF.

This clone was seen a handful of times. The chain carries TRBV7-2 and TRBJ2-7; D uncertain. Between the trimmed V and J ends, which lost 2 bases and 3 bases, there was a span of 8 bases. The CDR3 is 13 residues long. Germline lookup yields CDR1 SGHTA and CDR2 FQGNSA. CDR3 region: CASSLLSNYEQYF. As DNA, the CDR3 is TGTGCCAGCAGCTTATTGTCCAACTACGAGCAGTACTTC.

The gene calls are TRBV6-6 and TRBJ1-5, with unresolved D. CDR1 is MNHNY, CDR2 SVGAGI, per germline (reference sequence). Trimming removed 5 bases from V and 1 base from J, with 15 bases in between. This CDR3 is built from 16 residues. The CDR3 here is CASSPRLGLSNQPQHF. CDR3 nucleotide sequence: TGTGCCAGCAGTCCCAGACTTGGATTGAGCAATCAGCCCCAGCATTTT.

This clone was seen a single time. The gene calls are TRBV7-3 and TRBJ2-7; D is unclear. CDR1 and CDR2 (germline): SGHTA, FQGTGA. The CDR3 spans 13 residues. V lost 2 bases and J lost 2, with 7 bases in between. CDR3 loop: CASSLAVAYEQYF. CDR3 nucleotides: TGTGCCAGCAGCTTAGCGGTCGCCTACGAGCAGTACTTC.